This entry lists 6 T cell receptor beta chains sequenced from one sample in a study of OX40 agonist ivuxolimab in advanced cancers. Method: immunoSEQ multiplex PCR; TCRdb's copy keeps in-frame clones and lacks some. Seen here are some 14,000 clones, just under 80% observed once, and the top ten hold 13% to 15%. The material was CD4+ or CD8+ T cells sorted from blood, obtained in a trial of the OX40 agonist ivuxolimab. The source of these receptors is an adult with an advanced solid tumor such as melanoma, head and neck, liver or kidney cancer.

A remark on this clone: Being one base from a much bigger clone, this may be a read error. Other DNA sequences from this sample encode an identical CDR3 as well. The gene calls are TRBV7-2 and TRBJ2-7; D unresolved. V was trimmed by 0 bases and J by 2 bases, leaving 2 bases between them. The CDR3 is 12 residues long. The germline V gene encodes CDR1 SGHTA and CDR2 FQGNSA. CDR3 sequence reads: CASSLAPYEQYF. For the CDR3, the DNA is TGTGCCAGCAGCTTAGCACCCTACGAGCAGTACTTC. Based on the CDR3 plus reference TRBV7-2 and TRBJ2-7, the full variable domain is GAGVSQSPSNKVTEKGKDVELRCDPISGHTALYWYRQSLGQGLEFLIYFQGNSAPDKSGLPSDRFSAERTGGSVSTLTIQRTQQEDSAVYLCASSLAPYEQYFGPGTRLTVT.

The CDR3 reads CASSSLGLAGGETQYF. The DNA of the CDR3 is TGTGCCAGCAGTTCCCTCGGACTAGCGGGAGGAGAGACCCAGTACTTC. The V gene is TRBV27, the J gene TRBJ2-5; 14 nucleotides line up with TRBD2. The V gene's germline CDR1 is MNHEY and CDR2 SMNVEV (reference sequence). With V trimmed by 4 bases and J by 4 bases, 5 bases remained unmatched. This CDR3 comprises 16 residues.

As DNA, the CDR3 is TGTGCCAGCAGCGACCGGGGGTACTACAATGAGCAGTTCTTC. Protein product: CASSDRGYYNEQFF. J is TRBJ2-1 and V is TRBV11-2, with D possibly being TRBD2 (6 bases). This CDR3 is 14 amino acids long. Trimming removed 5 bases from V and 3 bases from J, with 11 bases in between. Germline V gene lookup returns CDR1 SGHAT and CDR2 FQNNGV.

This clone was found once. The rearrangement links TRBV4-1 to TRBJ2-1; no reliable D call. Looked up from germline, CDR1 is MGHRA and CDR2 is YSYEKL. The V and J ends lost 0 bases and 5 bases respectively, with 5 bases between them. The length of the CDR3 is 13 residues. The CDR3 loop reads CASSQERHNEQFF. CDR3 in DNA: TGCGCCAGCAGCCAAGAACGCCACAATGAGCAGTTCTTC.

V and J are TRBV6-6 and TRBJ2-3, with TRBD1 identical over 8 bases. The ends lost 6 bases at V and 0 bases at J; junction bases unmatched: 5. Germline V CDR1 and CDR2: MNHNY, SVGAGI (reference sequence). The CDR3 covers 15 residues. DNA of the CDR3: TGTGCCAGCAGCCTAACAGGGGGTAGCACAGATACGCAGTATTTT. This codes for CASSLTGGSTDTQYF.

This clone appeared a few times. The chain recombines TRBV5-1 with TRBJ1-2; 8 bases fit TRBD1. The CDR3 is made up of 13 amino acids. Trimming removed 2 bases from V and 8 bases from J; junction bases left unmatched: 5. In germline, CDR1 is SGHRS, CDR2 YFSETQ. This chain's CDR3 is CASSFGQGQGYTF. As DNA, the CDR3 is TGCGCCAGCAGCTTCGGACAGGGCCAAGGCTACACCTTC.